This T cell receptor (beta chain) derives from a study of T-cell reconstitution after alpha-beta-depleted transplantation in children. Findings and limits, study-wide: T-cell numbers and diversity one year post-transplant derived largely from freshly generated T cells. About two months after transplant, alpha-beta T cells reportedly came from several hundred expanded graft clones.

A library of TCRbeta sequences, prepared with unique molecular identifiers, was generated. In TCRdb, the PCR reads were re-called with MiXCR into one record per CDR3 protein. Of 600,000 or so distinct CDR3 sequences in the sample, more than 20% were seen once. V was cut by 3 bases and J by 0 bases, with 9 bases left in between. The CDR3 is 15 amino acids. Notes on this clonotype: Its specificity is not known.

The rearrangement links TRBV12-3 or TRBV12-4 to TRBJ2-1; D gene uncertain. Sequenced here: PBMCs, mostly from graft donor cells, sampled 360 days after TCRalphabeta/CD19-depleted stem cell transplant. This sequence was found in a boy younger than two who had a stem cell transplant for acute myeloid leukemia, so the T cells may come from the graft donor. The CDR3 loop is CASSFGSNSYNEQFF. The CDR3 coding sequence is TGTGCCAGCAGTTTCGGAAGCAACTCCTACAATGAGCAGTTCTTC.